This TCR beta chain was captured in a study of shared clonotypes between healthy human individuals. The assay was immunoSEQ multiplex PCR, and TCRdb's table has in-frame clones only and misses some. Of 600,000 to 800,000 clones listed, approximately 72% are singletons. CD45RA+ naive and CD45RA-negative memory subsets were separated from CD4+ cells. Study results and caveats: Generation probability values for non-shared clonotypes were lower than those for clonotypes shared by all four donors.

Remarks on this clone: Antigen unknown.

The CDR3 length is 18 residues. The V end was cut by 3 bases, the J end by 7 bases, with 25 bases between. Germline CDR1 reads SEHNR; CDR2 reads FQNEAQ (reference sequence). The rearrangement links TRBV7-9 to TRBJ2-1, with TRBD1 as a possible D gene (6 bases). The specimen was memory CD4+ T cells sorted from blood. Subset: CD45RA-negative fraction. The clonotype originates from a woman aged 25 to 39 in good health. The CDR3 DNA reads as TGTGCCAGCAGCTTGGTAAAGGTAAGGGGGTCAGTGAGAAATGAGCAGTTCTTC. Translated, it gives CASSLVKVRGSVRNEQFF.